The clone carrying this T cell receptor (beta chain) is a singleton in its sample. Its antigen is still unknown. The data are from a study of cytomegalovirus exposure and HLA in healthy donors. General study points: Later on, a genetic analysis was performed. It linked a missense variant in DCLRE1C with V- and J-gene trimming of TCR beta. According to an earlier analysis, most TCR beta V segments yielded productive rearrangements about 87% or about 30% of the time. Clonal expansion was found to be greater in HLA-associated TCR beta chains than in equally common others in a later analysis.

PCR used 60 Vbeta primers and 13 Jbeta primers. How the authors handled the data: Approximately 11 million of the approximately 80 million unique TCR beta chains counted in a later analysis were shared. The assay was immunoSEQ multiplex PCR, and TCRdb's table has in-frame clones only and misses some. V, J and clone size were drawn from that table, and D and trimming were deduced from the DNA. The sample contains 80,000 to 100,000 clones, 81% of which appear only once. V dropped 7 bases and J dropped 3 bases, with 17 bases sitting between them. The CDR3 covers 14 residues. Germline lookup yields CDR1 SGHRS and CDR2 YFSETQ.

The chain has TRBV5-1 and TRBJ2-7; D is possibly TRBD1 (7 bases). Material: PBMCs. The sequence was obtained from a man aged 40-50 years in good health and CMV-seropositive. This CDR3 reads CASRFGGGNYEQYF. CDR3 nucleotide sequence: TGCGCCAGCCGATTTGGAGGGGGCAACTACGAGCAGTACTTC.